A single TCR beta chain is shown here with its context. Its antigen is still unknown. This may arise from a read error, as a much more abundant clone is one base away. This is likely a read error, given that the CDR3 carries no conserved phenylalanine or tryptophan at its end. Source material for naive CD8 libraries was 20,000 to 1,000,000 sorted cells, with 10%, 30% or 50% RNA. Based on a CD8+CD4-CCR7+CD45RA+ profile, naive CD8 T cells were sorted. This sample was included in a study of molecular identifiers for immune sequencing clone quantification. The study's findings and limits: The sizes of highly expanded clones could be underestimated when identical TCR molecules share a barcode.

Looked up from germline, CDR1 is MNHEY and CDR2 is SMNVEV (reference sequence). Trimming cost V 3 bases and J 6 bases, with 8 bases left between them. The CDR3 consists of 13 residues. Methods described previously, with TCR primers listed, were used for bulk TCR libraries. TCRdb called the PCR reads again in MiXCR, with one record for every CDR3 protein. The sample lists hundreds of thousands of distinct CDR3 sequences; about 20% were seen once. The sequencing input was naive CD8+ T cells from blood, with Jurkat cell RNA spiked in. Stated subset: FACS-sorted CD8+CD4-CCR7+CD45RA+ naive T cells. The clonotype comes from a human donor in good health. Some libraries in this study had Jurkat cell RNA spiked in. V usage is TRBV27 and J usage is TRBJ2-2; D gene uncertain. CDR3 sequence reads: CASSFMGPGELFS. The CDR3 DNA sequence: TGTGCCAGCAGTTTTATGGGCCCCGGGGAGCTGTTTTCT.